The entry below gives a single T cell receptor (beta chain) sequence along with its context. Its antigen is currently unknown. This entry is derived from a study of T cells in Graves' hyperthyroidism and ophthalmopathy. Researchers amplified the TCR beta CDR3 regions from RNA transcripts. The TCR CDR3 was amplified in a first-round RT-PCR using the HTBI primer set. TCRdb reprocessed the multiplex PCR reads with MiXCR, giving one entry per CDR3 protein. The sample includes 650,000 to 800,000 distinct CDR3 sequences, roughly 45% of them seen just once. Trimming cost V 6 bases and J 3 bases; bases outside gene matches: 9. Germline values: CDR1 LNHDA, CDR2 SQIVND (reference sequence). The CDR3 runs 16 residues. Whole-study findings and limits: A model of 13 V-J pairs discriminated ophthalmopathy from stable hyperthyroidism. Most thyroid clonotypes with frequency above 0.001 were detected in blood. Ophthalmopathy got predicted by the model a median about six months before its onset.

The study excluded patients with uncontrolled infection, other autoimmune disease, pregnancy or lactation. Source material: peripheral blood or thyroid tissue (not recorded which). The V call is TRBV19, the J call TRBJ1-2; 11 bases align to TRBD1. This TCR was sampled from an adult man with Graves' disease, either hyperthyroidism or ophthalmopathy (not recorded which). CDR3 coding DNA: TGTGCCAGTAGCCAGCCTTGGGACAGGGGGGACTATGGCTACACCTTC. This sequence encodes CASSQPWDRGDYGYTF.